This record concerns one TCR beta chain sequence. Trimming cost V 7 bases and J 5 bases, with 15 bases left between them. This CDR3 region has 14 residues. Germline V gene data show CDR1 as LNHDA and CDR2 as SQIVND (reference sequence). The entry originates in a study of blood T cell repertoires in COVID-19. Study at large: Whether acute or convalescent, the COVID-19 samples came from the United States, Italy and Spain. Sample material is recorded as cDNA or gDNA derived from T cells, B-cell-depleted T cells, or PBMCs.

The authors' processing: Nucleated cell number was recorded as an estimate derived from reference gene primer amplification. Sequencing used immunoSEQ multiplex PCR; TCRdb keeps in-frame clones, though not all of them. That table gives V, J and clone size, and the DNA gave D and trimming. The repertoire holds 87,000 or so clones, about 85% seen once, with approximately 2.8% in the top ten. This chain joins TRBV19 and TRBJ2-1; D may be TRBD2 (5 bases). Sequencing input: peripheral blood. This clonotype was sampled from a woman aged 80 or over with COVID-19, enrolled during active disease. Here the CDR3 DNA reads TGTGCCAGTATACCTTCCAAGAGGGACAATGAGCAGTTCTTC. Translating gives CASIPSKRDNEQFF. Full variable domain (remainder filled in from reference TRBV19 and TRBJ2-1): DGGITQSPKYLFRKEGQNVTLSCEQNLNHDAMYWYRQDPGQGLRLIYYSQIVNDFQKGDIAEGYSVSREKKESFPLTVTSAQKNPTAFYLCASIPSKRDNEQFFGPGTRLTVL.